This is a list of T cell receptor beta chains from one sample in a study of regulatory and conventional T cells in RAG deficiency. TCRdb's table, derived via immunoSEQ multiplex PCR, lists solely in-frame clones and lacks some. The table has around 12,000 clones, about 92% seen once. This same sample was also taken into another study, of regulatory T cells.

The sample consisted of CD4+ effector T cells sorted from blood. The source is a human donor in good health. The CDR3 runs from the conserved cysteine through the conserved F or W. The order of the fields is V gene, clone size, J gene, D gene, CDR3 protein, CDR3 DNA. D genes are given only for firm matches. Rows give clone size only sometimes, using once, few, many, or a class for an expanded clone.

TRBV14,.,TRBJ1-3,.,CASRFQASGNTIYF,TGTGCCAGCAGATTTCAGGCCTCTGGAAACACCATATATTTT
TRBV18,.,TRBJ1-3,TRBD1,CASSPTGGLSGNTIYF,TGTGCCAGCTCACCTACAGGGGGCTTGTCCGGAAACACCATATATTTT
TRBV7-9,.,TRBJ1-2,.,CASSRRGNYGYTF,TGTGCCAGCAGCCGTAGGGGCAACTATGGCTACACCTTC
TRBV27,.,TRBJ1-6,TRBD1,CASTATPGARGQGGASYNSPLHF,TGTGCCAGCACCGCGACCCCGGGCGCACGGGGTCAGGGGGGAGCGTCCTATAATTCACCCCTCCACTTT
TRBV25-1,.,TRBJ1-5,.,CASSESDGNQPQHF,TGTGCCAGCAGTGAGAGCGACGGCAATCAGCCCCAGCATTTT
TRBV9,.,TRBJ1-1,.,CASSAGTKNTEAFF,TGTGCCAGCAGCGCCGGGACAAAGAACACTGAAGCTTTCTTT
TRBV7-9,.,TRBJ1-1,.,CASRTSGTEAFF,TGTGCCAGCAGGACAAGTGGCACTGAAGCTTTCTTT
TRBV7-9,.,TRBJ1-1,TRBD1,CASSTNPGQANTEAFF,TGTGCCAGCAGCACCAACCCGGGACAGGCGAACACTGAAGCTTTCTTT
TRBV6-5,.,TRBJ2-7,.,CASSYSQGTSYEQYF,TGTGCCAGCAGTTACTCCCAGGGGACCTCCTACGAGCAGTACTTC
TRBV11-2,.,TRBJ2-7,.,CASRSQAGEQYF,TGTGCCAGCAGGAGTCAGGCGGGCGAGCAGTACTTC
TRBV29-1,.,TRBJ2-1,.,CSVKTSGTYNEQFF,TGCAGCGTCAAGACTAGTGGTACCTACAATGAGCAGTTCTTC
TRBV18,.,TRBJ1-6,.,CASSPLDSYNSPLHF,TGTGCCAGCTCACCACTAGACAGTTATAATTCACCCCTCCACTTT
TRBV2,once,TRBJ1-5,TRBD1,CASSPAGQGGNQPQHF,TGTGCCAGCAGCCCCGCGGGACAGGGGGGCAATCAGCCCCAGCATTTT